This entry concerns a single T cell receptor beta chain. These data are taken from a study of blood T cell repertoires in COVID-19. Study details: Samples came from the United States, Italy and Spain, spanning acute and convalescent COVID-19. PBMCs, B-cell-depleted T cells, or T cells provided the cDNA or gDNA that made up the material.

Original processing methods: It was from reference gene primer amplification that nucleated cell counts were estimated. Sequencing used immunoSEQ multiplex PCR; TCRdb keeps in-frame clones, though not all of them. V and J calls and clone size come straight from that table; D and trimming were deduced from the DNA. The repertoire consists of approximately 500,000 clones, with approximately 83% occurring once and the leading ten covering about 3.2%. The source material was peripheral blood. This sequence was found in a human donor in a cohort sampled during active COVID-19.

CDR3 coding DNA: TGTGCCAGCAGCGCCGCCGGGACACGAAGCACAGATACGCAGTATTTT. Its translation is CASSAAGTRSTDTQYF. V and J are TRBV13 and TRBJ2-3; tentative D call: TRBD1 (6 bases). V was trimmed by 5 bases and J by 0 bases, leaving 15 bases between them. This CDR3 spans 16 amino acids. Germline loops: CDR1 PRHDT, CDR2 FYEKMQ (reference sequence).